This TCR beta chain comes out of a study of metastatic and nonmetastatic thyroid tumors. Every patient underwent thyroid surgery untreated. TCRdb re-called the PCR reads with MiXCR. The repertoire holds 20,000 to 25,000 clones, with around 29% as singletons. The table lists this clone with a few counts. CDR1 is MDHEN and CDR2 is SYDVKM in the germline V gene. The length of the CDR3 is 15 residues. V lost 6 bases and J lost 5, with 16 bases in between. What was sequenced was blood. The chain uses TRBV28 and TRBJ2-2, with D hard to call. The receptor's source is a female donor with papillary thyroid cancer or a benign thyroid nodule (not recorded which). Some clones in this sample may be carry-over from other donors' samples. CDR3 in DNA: TGTGCCAGCAGGGAAAGAGGTTTGGAAACCGGGGAGCTGTTTTTT. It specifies CASRERGLETGELFF.